The T cell receptor beta chain under discussion was sequenced for a study of spatial heterogeneity in lung cancer. Whole-study context: Consistently, beta-chain sequences turned up in larger numbers than alpha-chain sequences did. General observations from the study: Estimates put coverage of tumor T cells 5.5% to 8% for alpha and 13% for beta chains. Intratumoral expanded alpha and beta TCR counts were found to track tumor mutation counts.

The CDR3 loop spans 16 amino acids. Trimming removed 5 bases from V and 7 bases from J; junction bases left unmatched: 11. In germline, CDR1 is SGHTA, CDR2 FQGTGA. This clonotype was detected ten times or more. What it binds is not known. Time point here: sample taken at primary tumor resection. Extraction of whole RNA from tumor, nontumor lung or frozen PBMC preceded unsorted sequencing. One entry per CDR3 protein, called by TCRdb with MiXCR from the 5' RACE reads. The table has tens of thousands of distinct CDR3 sequences, over 4% seen once; the top ten hold 9.9%. The chain links TRBV7-3 to TRBJ2-2; 9 positions agree with TRBD1. This clonotype originated in a male donor with early-stage non-small cell lung cancer. Sequencing used lung tumor tissue, obtained at surgery. CDR3 region: CASSAHGTGSNGELFF. The CDR3 DNA follows: TGTGCCAGCAGCGCCCACGGGACAGGGTCGAACGGGGAGCTGTTTTTT.